This entry concerns a single T cell receptor (beta chain). Its specificity is unknown. The data are from a study of cytomegalovirus exposure and HLA in healthy donors. General study points: Reportedly, diagnosis of cytomegalovirus status by the classifier showed high specificity and sensitivity.

V was trimmed by 1 base and J by 2 bases, leaving 11 bases between them. This CDR3 is 15 amino acids long. Germline V gene lookup returns CDR1 SGHDN and CDR2 FVKESK. Data came from immunoSEQ multiplex PCR; TCRdb stores just in-frame clones and leaves some out. The sample records fewer than 60,000 clones, about 92% being singletons. What was sequenced was PBMCs. This sequence originates from a young woman in good health and CMV-seropositive. The chain joins TRBV14 to TRBJ1-1; D is uncertain. The CDR3 reads CASSQGFYSNTEAFF. CDR3 coding DNA: TGTGCCAGCAGCCAAGGCTTTTACAGTAACACTGAAGCTTTCTTT.